This TCR beta chain was retrieved from a study of blood T cell repertoires in COVID-19. Across the whole study: Collection of acute and convalescent COVID-19 samples took place in the United States, Italy and Spain. PBMCs, B-cell-depleted T cells, or T cells were the source of the cDNA or gDNA that made up the material.

Trimming left V 1 base short and J 9 bases short, with 18 bases between. CDR1 SGHAT and CDR2 FQNNGV come from the germline V gene. This CDR3 comprises 15 residues. Per the original methods: By means of reference gene primer amplification, nucleated cell counts were estimated. Repertoires were generated with immunoSEQ multiplex PCR, while TCRdb's copy carries only in-frame clones and drops some. The D gene and trimming were derived from the DNA, and the V and J assignments and clone size from that table. The sample has 250,000 to 300,000 clones, approximately 89% seen once; the top ten hold 5.5% to 7%.

Sequenced sample: peripheral blood. This TCR came from a young woman who had recovered from COVID-19. The rearrangement uses TRBV11-2 and TRBJ2-5, with a weak D call TRBD1 (5 bases). The CDR3 loop reads CASSLGQGRDSAQYF. CDR3 DNA sequence: TGTGCCAGCAGCTTAGGGCAGGGTAGGGATTCGGCCCAGTACTTC.